Shown below are 28 T cell receptor beta chains from a single sample sequenced in a study of blood T cell repertoires in COVID-19. Generated by immunoSEQ multiplex PCR, the TCRdb table keeps only in-frame clones and is missing some. The sample lists 200,000 to 250,000 clones; approximately 85% were seen once. Sequences were obtained from peripheral blood. The receptors were sampled from a woman aged 80 or over with COVID-19, enrolled during active disease.

This clone showed up just a few times. This sequence joins TRBV29-1 and TRBJ2-1, with D perhaps TRBD1 (5 bases). Trimming removed 7 bases from V and 1 base from J, with 14 bases in between. The CDR3 runs to 14 residues. The germline CDR1 and CDR2 sequences are SQVTM and ANQGSEA. CDR3 bases: TGCAGCGATGGGGCACTTTCTTCCTACAATGAGCAGTTCTTC. It encodes CSDGALSSYNEQFF.

The chain has TRBV9 and TRBJ1-1; TRBD1 aligns across 7 bases. Germline V gene data show CDR1 as SGDLS and CDR2 as YYNGEE. The CDR3 is made up of 13 amino acids. Unmatched junction bases numbered 7, after V lost 4 bases and J lost 7 bases. The DNA of the CDR3 is TGTGCCAGCAGCTCAACAGGGGTGGGTGAAGCTTTCTTT. It translates to CASSSTGVGEAFF.

This clone was detected a few times. The chain joins TRBV30 to TRBJ1-1, with D perhaps matching TRBD1 (6 bases). Looked up from germline, CDR1 is GTSNPN and CDR2 is SVGIG (reference sequence). The germline V and J ends were trimmed by 2 bases and 11 bases, with 12 bases remaining between them. This CDR3 contains 11 residues. DNA of the CDR3: TGTGCCTGGAGTACAGGGATTGGTGCTTTCTTT. Protein product: CAWSTGIGAFF.

This clone has just a few counts. This sequence joins TRBV6-5 and TRBJ2-1; TRBD1 aligns across 8 bases. The V segment lost 2 bases and the J segment 8 bases; nucleotides outside the gene matches: 11. This CDR3 comprises 16 residues. CDR1 is MNHEY, CDR2 SVGAGI, per germline. CDR3 nucleotide sequence: TGTGCCAGCAGTTACCCAAGTAGGACAGGGATCTATGAGCAGTTCTTC. It translates to CASSYPSRTGIYEQFF.

This clone appeared once. The chain carries TRBV29-1 and TRBJ1-1; 8 nucleotides match TRBD1. The CDR3 has 12 amino acids. J lost 5 bases, V lost 6 bases, and 5 bases had no gene match. Germline CDR1 and CDR2: SQVTM and ANQGSEA. This CDR3 is CSVRTGRTEAFF. The CDR3 region has the DNA TGCAGCGTCAGGACAGGGAGGACTGAAGCTTTCTTT.

V usage is TRBV6-5 and J usage is TRBJ2-1; D not certain. V was shortened by 6 bases and J by 6 bases, with 15 bases between the two germline ends. CDR1 is MNHEY, CDR2 SVGAGI, per germline. This CDR3 is built from 14 residues. The CDR3 sequence: CASRNYVVVNEQFF. CDR3 DNA: TGTGCCAGCAGGAACTATGTAGTGGTCAATGAGCAGTTCTTC.

The chain uses TRBV3-1 (or the pseudogene TRBV3-2) and TRBJ1-2; D is perhaps TRBD1 (6 bases). The V end was cut by 1 base, the J end by 4 bases, with 7 bases between. Per the germline V gene, CDR1 is LGHDT and CDR2 is YNNKEL (reference sequence). The CDR3 length is 13 residues. This CDR3 reads CASSQGTVYGYTF. The CDR3 DNA sequence: TGTGCCAGCAGCCAAGGGACAGTCTATGGCTACACCTTC.

This clone has only one observation. The chain has TRBV4-1 and TRBJ2-3; 8 positions agree with TRBD2. Germline CDR1 reads MGHRA; CDR2 reads YSYEKL. The CDR3 sequence is 18 residues long. V gave up 3 bases and J gave up 4 bases; unmatched junction bases: 15. The CDR3 loop reads CASSQGAGGGPFADTQYF. The CDR3 DNA sequence: TGCGCCAGCAGCCAGGGCGCGGGCGGGGGGCCTTTCGCAGATACGCAGTATTTT.

This sequence joins TRBV19 and TRBJ1-2; no firm D call. Trimming took off 5 bases at V and 4 bases at J, with 8 bases between the two ends. This CDR3 region has 12 residues. Germline V gene data show CDR1 as LNHDA and CDR2 as SQIVND (reference sequence). Here the CDR3 DNA reads TGTGCCAGTAGTGAGTTCGGCTATGGCTACACCTTC. Protein: CASSEFGYGYTF.

Comments on this clone: Different DNA sequences within this sample yield the same CDR3. The V and J genes are TRBV4-2 and TRBJ1-1; 10 bases match TRBD1. After removal of 3 bases from V and 5 bases from J, the junction contained 0 bases not matched to a gene. This CDR3 comprises 13 residues. The germline CDR1 and CDR2 sequences are LGHNA and YNFKEQ. The CDR3 DNA follows: TGTGCCAGCAGCCAGGACAGGGGGACTGAAGCTTTCTTT. Its translation: CASSQDRGTEAFF.

The V call is TRBV30, the J call TRBJ1-4; a weak D match, TRBD1 (5 bases). The V gene lost 7 bases and the J gene lost 7 bases, with 16 bases spanning the gap. In germline, CDR1 is GTSNPN, CDR2 SVGIG (reference sequence). This CDR3 contains 13 residues. CDR3 bases: TGTGCCTTTACGGTCTGGGGGGTTGAAAAACTGTTTTTT. Encoded protein: CAFTVWGVEKLFF.

V gene TRBV6-5 combines with J gene TRBJ2-2, with a weak D call TRBD2 (6 bases). Trimming shortened V by 2 bases and J by 6 bases, and 16 bases separated the two germline ends. There are 16 residues in the CDR3. Looked up from germline, CDR1 is MNHEY and CDR2 is SVGAGI. Here the CDR3 reads CASSYPGGRIAGELFF. The CDR3 nucleotides are TGTGCCAGCAGTTACCCCGGGGGAAGGATAGCCGGGGAGCTGTTTTTT.

This clone appeared once. This chain links TRBV5-1 with TRBJ1-2, with TRBD1 as a possible D gene (6 bases). The CDR3 extends over 15 amino acids. Germline V gives CDR1 SGHRS, CDR2 YFSETQ. With 0 bases removed from V and 2 bases from J, the gap between germline ends came to 11 bases. The CDR3 coding sequence is TGCGCCAGCAGCTTGGATAGGGACAAGAACTATGGCTACACCTTC. Translation gives CASSLDRDKNYGYTF.

This chain joins TRBV27 and TRBJ2-7; D perhaps matches TRBD2 (5 bases). Per the germline V gene, CDR1 is MNHEY and CDR2 is SMNVEV (reference sequence). The CDR3 consists of 13 residues. V was trimmed by 5 bases and J by 2 bases, leaving 10 bases between them. In DNA form, the CDR3 reads TGTGCCAGCAGTACGGGGTTGACCTACGAGCAGTACTTC. Protein: CASSTGLTYEQYF.

The chain is built from TRBV7-9 and TRBJ1-4, with D perhaps TRBD1 (5 bases). The V end lost 1 base, the J end lost 8 bases, and 14 bases lay between the germline ends. Per germline, CDR1 SEHNR and CDR2 FQNEAQ (reference sequence). The CDR3 runs 15 residues. The CDR3 DNA reads as TGTGCCAGCAGCTTAGACCAGGGTCTTCAGGAAAAACTGTTTTTT. It codes for CASSLDQGLQEKLFF.

Only one count was recorded for this clone. The gene calls are TRBV28 and TRBJ1-4, with a weak D call TRBD1 (5 bases). The CDR3 is made up of 14 amino acids. Germline lookup yields CDR1 MDHEN and CDR2 SYDVKM. The V end was cut by 9 bases, the J end by 7 bases, with 18 bases between. This CDR3 reads CASIRGGIGEKLFF. CDR3 bases: TGTGCCAGTATCCGTGGGGGGATTGGTGAAAAACTGTTTTTT.

J is TRBJ2-2 and V is TRBV24-1, with D possibly being TRBD1 (7 bases). CDR1 and CDR2 (germline): KGHDR, SFDVKD. The CDR3 is made up of 13 amino acids. V was pared by 6 bases and J by 6 bases, with 10 bases between. The CDR3 loop is CATSSRGAGELFF. CDR3 nucleotide sequence: TGTGCCACCAGTTCCAGGGGGGCCGGGGAGCTGTTTTTT.

The chain couples TRBV20-1 to TRBJ1-5; 8 bases are shared with TRBD1. This CDR3 is built from 13 residues. The germline gives CDR1 DFQATT, CDR2 SNEGSKA (reference sequence). The junction had 3 bases not matched to a gene; V was cut back by 3 bases and J by 5 bases. This CDR3 is CSASDRGDQPQHF. CDR3 nucleotides: TGCAGTGCTAGTGACAGGGGTGATCAGCCCCAGCATTTT.

V and J are TRBV6-5 and TRBJ1-5, with D tentatively TRBD1 (6 bases). V lost 6 bases to trimming and J lost 4 bases, with 16 bases between them. The germline V gene encodes CDR1 MNHEY and CDR2 SVGAGI. The CDR3 loop spans 15 amino acids. The CDR3 region is CASSADRSGNQPQHF. CDR3 nucleotides: TGTGCCAGCAGCGCCGACAGGTCGGGGAATCAGCCCCAGCATTTT.

Concerning this clone: In the same sample, other DNA sequences code for this CDR3. The CDR3 coding sequence is TGTGCCAGCAGCGTAGGGACAGGGTTGAACATTCAGTACTTC. It specifies CASSVGTGLNIQYF. V usage is TRBV9 and J usage is TRBJ2-4; 8 bases match TRBD1. From germline, CDR1 is SGDLS and CDR2 YYNGEE. V was clipped by 0 bases and J by 7 bases; unmatched bases: 3. This CDR3 region has 14 residues.

V is TRBV29-1 and J is TRBJ1-4, with D possibly being TRBD1 (6 bases). V gave up 6 bases and J gave up 0 bases, with 20 bases separating them. The germline gives CDR1 SQVTM, CDR2 ANQGSEA. The length of the CDR3 is 17 residues. This CDR3 reads CSVYWTEYISTNEKLFF. As DNA, the CDR3 is TGCAGCGTCTACTGGACAGAGTACATATCAACTAATGAAAAACTGTTTTTT.

V is TRBV27 and J is TRBJ1-6; D call uncertain. Germline CDR1 MNHEY, CDR2 SMNVEV (reference sequence). With 9 bases removed from V and 8 bases from J, the gap between germline ends came to 14 bases. CDR3 length equals 13 residues. The CDR3 loop reads CASRPGIHSPLHF. CDR3 sequence (DNA): TGTGCCAGTCGGCCCGGGATTCATTCACCCCTCCACTTT.

The rearrangement joins TRBV19 to TRBJ2-1, with a weak D call TRBD1 (7 bases). This CDR3 is 15 amino acids long. Trimming stripped 5 bases from V and 7 bases from J, with 18 bases between. Per germline, CDR1 LNHDA and CDR2 SQIVND (reference sequence). CDR3 amino acids: CASSATGVGGNEQFF. The DNA of the CDR3 is TGTGCCAGTAGTGCAACAGGGGTGGGAGGAAATGAGCAGTTCTTC.

The V call is TRBV5-4, the J call TRBJ2-3, with TRBD2 matching over 8 bases. Losses at the gene ends were 4 bases for V and 6 bases for J; bases not matched to a gene: 7. The CDR3 is 14 residues long. CDR1 and CDR2 from the germline V gene are SGHNT and YYREEE (reference sequence). This chain's CDR3 is CASSPGGVGDTQYF. The CDR3 nucleotides are TGTGCCAGCAGCCCGGGGGGGGTAGGGGATACGCAGTATTTT.

V gene TRBV30 combines with J gene TRBJ1-3; 8 positions match TRBD1. V shed 0 bases and J 7 bases; nucleotides not matched to a gene: 8. This CDR3 has 15 residues. Germline-derived CDR1 and CDR2 are GTSNPN and SVGIG (reference sequence). Here the CDR3 DNA reads TGTGCCTGGAGTGTACATACAGGGGGGACTAACACCATATATTTT. Its translation is CAWSVHTGGTNTIYF.

The chain links TRBV3-1 (or the pseudogene TRBV3-2) to TRBJ1-2; D uncertain. Germline V gives CDR1 LGHDT, CDR2 YNNKEL (reference sequence). V was pared by 3 bases and J by 8 bases, with 10 bases between. This CDR3 contains 12 residues. The CDR3 DNA is TGTGCCAGCAGCCACCCCCTCGGGGGCTACACCTTC. Its protein product is CASSHPLGGYTF.

The rearrangement joins TRBV19 to TRBJ2-1; D possibly corresponds to TRBD1 (5 bases). The CDR3 is 14 residues long. Germline V gives CDR1 LNHDA, CDR2 SQIVND (reference sequence). V lost 3 bases and J lost 6, with 12 bases in between. CDR3 amino acids: CASSMPRARNEQFF. CDR3 DNA: TGTGCCAGTAGTATGCCCAGGGCCCGCAATGAGCAGTTCTTC.

The rearrangement uses TRBV7-9 and TRBJ2-5; D unclear. The ends were cut back, 6 bases at V and 5 bases at J, with 13 bases in the middle. Germline V gene sequence: CDR1 SEHNR, CDR2 FQNEAQ (reference sequence). The CDR3 runs to 13 residues. CDR3 in DNA: TGTGCCAGCAGGAGTGCTAGTGTGGAGACCCAGTACTTC. It is translated as CASRSASVETQYF.